This T cell receptor (beta chain) is drawn from a study of T cell responses to AZD1222 COVID-19 vaccine. Here immunoSEQ multiplex PCR was the method, and the copy in TCRdb shows in-frame clones only, minus some. The table lists more than 20,000 clones, roughly 84% of them singletons. Findings and limits, study-wide: Rises in breadth and depth of Spike-specific TCRs came after two AZD1222 doses.

This clone came up once. Antigen unknown. The CDR3 has 13 residues. V lost 6 bases and J 2 bases, leaving 10 bases between the germline ends. The germline V gene has CDR1 MDHEN and CDR2 SYDVKM. This receptor was obtained from an adult who received the AZD1222 COVID-19 vaccine. Sequencing used peripheral blood, obtained 28 days after the second AZD1222 dose. The chain couples TRBV28 to TRBJ2-5, with D possibly TRBD2 on 5 matching bases. DNA for the CDR3: TGTGCCAGCAGGCAGGACTGGCAAGAGACCCAGTACTTC. It encodes CASRQDWQETQYF.